This TCR beta chain was observed in a study of beta chain features in type 1 diabetes. Whole-study results and caveats: A moderate, significant TCRB CDR3 shortening appeared in type 1 diabetes across four CD4+ subsets. High TCR expression in some cells could lead to their over-representation in cDNA sequencing.

This clone was counted a few times. The antigen remains undetermined. This CDR3 is built from 13 residues. V shed 4 bases and J shed 8 bases, with 15 bases lying between them. Germline V lookup: CDR1 SGHDT, CDR2 YYEEEE. Sequencing targeted expressed TCRB transcripts, as all isolated RNA had been reverse transcribed. Here immunoSEQ multiplex PCR was the method, and the copy in TCRdb shows in-frame clones only, minus some. The sample consists of 400,000 or so clones, around an eighth of them appearing once. The receptor was derived from a woman aged 18-30 years with type 1 diabetes. The rearrangement links TRBV5-6 to TRBJ1-2; D not resolved. Specimen: naive CD4+ T cells from blood. The CDR3 sequence: CASSLQINEGYTF. The CDR3 nucleotides read TGTGCCAGCAGCCTTCAAATTAATGAGGGCTACACCTTC.